These 22 T cell receptor beta chains were sequenced from one sample in a study of T-cell memory formation after mild COVID-19. One entry per CDR3 protein results from TCRdb running MiXCR on the 5' RACE reads. The sample lists about 610,000 distinct CDR3 sequences; about 18% were seen once. Sequencing used PBMCs or a T cell subset sorted from them (not recorded which). The receptors here all came from an adult woman who had mild COVID-19 (a few samples of this study predate the infection). Cell type and time point are not known.

The J gene is TRBJ2-3, the V gene TRBV7-9; TRBD1 agrees at 7 bases. The germline gives CDR1 SEHNR, CDR2 FQNEAQ (reference sequence). The CDR3 spans 15 residues. The V and J ends lost 3 bases and 5 bases, in that order; junction bases with no gene match: 8. CDR3 amino acids: CASSLRKQGEDTQYF. The CDR3 DNA is TGTGCCAGCAGCTTGAGGAAGCAGGGGGAAGATACGCAGTATTTT.

The table lists this clonotype with a few counts. The rearrangement uses TRBV3-1 and TRBJ2-3, with D possibly TRBD2 on 5 matching bases. Trimming cost V 0 bases and J 5 bases, with 9 bases left between them. Per the germline V gene, CDR1 is LGHDT and CDR2 is YNNKEL (reference sequence). The CDR3 sequence is 14 residues long. In DNA, the CDR3 is TGTGCCAGCAGCCAAGAGAGGGCCGGAGATACGCAGTATTTT. Protein sequence: CASSQERAGDTQYF.

There are a few counts of this clonotype. The rearrangement links TRBV3-1 to TRBJ2-3; no firm D call. Germline V gene sequence: CDR1 LGHDT, CDR2 YNNKEL (reference sequence). Between the trimmed V and J ends, which lost 1 base and 5 bases, there was a span of 7 bases. This CDR3 is built from 13 residues. The CDR3 DNA is TGTGCCAGCAGCCAAGGGATCCTAGATACGCAGTATTTT. Its protein is CASSQGILDTQYF.

The CDR3 sequence: CASSYAGTSGYEQYF. CDR3 in DNA: TGTGCCAGCAGTTACGCCGGGACTAGCGGGTACGAGCAGTACTTC. This chain connects TRBV6-2 or TRBV6-3 to TRBJ2-7, with 12 bases identical to TRBD2. Trimming at V came to 2 bases and at J to 4 bases, leaving 3 bases not matched to a gene. The CDR3 consists of 15 residues. Germline loops: CDR1 MNHEY, CDR2 SVGEGT.

CDR3 nucleotide sequence: TGCAGTGCTAGAGATCAGGGACTAGCGGGAGGAAGCGATGAGCAGTTCTTC. This encodes CSARDQGLAGGSDEQFF. V gene TRBV20-1 combines with J gene TRBJ2-1; the match to TRBD2 covers 15 bases. J gave up 8 bases and V 0 bases, and 8 bases lay outside the gene matches. The CDR3 has 17 residues. CDR1 and CDR2 (germline): DFQATT, SNEGSKA (reference sequence).

The chain carries TRBV27 and TRBJ1-1; D perhaps matches TRBD1 (6 bases). CDR3 length: 13 amino acids. V lost 2 bases and J lost 6, with 10 bases in between. Germline V gives CDR1 MNHEY, CDR2 SMNVEV (reference sequence). The CDR3 spells CASSLARGPEAFF. The CDR3 DNA follows: TGTGCCAGCAGTTTAGCCAGGGGACCTGAAGCTTTCTTT.

There are many counts of this clonotype. The rearrangement links TRBV18 to TRBJ2-7; D unresolved. Germline V gives CDR1 KGHSH, CDR2 LQKENI. The CDR3 totals 14 residues. V lost 3 bases and J lost 3, with 12 bases in between. The CDR3 DNA reads TGTGCCAGCTCACCTCCGGGTCTACTCTACGAGCAGTACTTC. Its protein is CASSPPGLLYEQYF.

This clonotype has just a few counts. The V call is TRBV4-3, the J call TRBJ2-1; 7 bases match TRBD2. The V and J ends lost 3 bases and 0 bases, in that order; junction bases with no gene match: 8. The CDR3 spans 17 residues. Germline V gives CDR1 LGHNA, CDR2 YSLEER. The CDR3 sequence: CASSQQRSGRSYNEQFF. Written as DNA, the CDR3 is TGCGCCAGCAGCCAGCAACGTAGCGGGCGCTCCTACAATGAGCAGTTCTTC.

This clonotype has a handful of counts. The V call is TRBV5-6, the J call TRBJ1-1; D is possibly TRBD1 (6 bases). Germline CDR1 reads SGHDT; CDR2 reads YYEEEE. This CDR3 is 13 amino acids long. The V end lost 4 bases, the J end lost 11 bases, and 18 bases lay between the germline ends. CDR3 sequence (DNA): TGTGCCAGCAGCCCCATGTTGACAGGTTCGGCTTTCTTT. The encoded protein is CASSPMLTGSAFF.

This clonotype was counted only a few times. The chain recombines TRBV12-3 or TRBV12-4 with TRBJ2-5; possibly TRBD1 or TRBD2 for D (8 bases each). Trimming took 5 bases from V and 4 from J, leaving 23 bases between them. The CDR3 is 17 amino acids. This CDR3 reads CASSPIRGREVGETQYF. Written as DNA, the CDR3 is TGTGCCAGCAGTCCCATCAGGGGGCGGGAGGTAGGAGAGACCCAGTACTTC.

The chain combines TRBV5-1 with TRBJ2-1; tentative D call: TRBD1 (6 bases). CDR3 length: 16 residues. V was trimmed by 4 bases and J by 0 bases, leaving 14 bases between them. Germline CDR1 reads SGHRS; CDR2 reads YFSETQ. As DNA, the CDR3 is TGCGCCAGCAGCCCCCAGGGGATCGGCTCCTACAATGAGCAGTTCTTC. This translates into CASSPQGIGSYNEQFF.

This chain links TRBV7-9 with TRBJ1-2; the match to TRBD1 covers 9 bases. In germline, CDR1 is SEHNR, CDR2 FQNEAQ (reference sequence). The V and J ends lost 6 bases and 3 bases, in that order; junction bases with no gene match: 2. The CDR3 runs to 13 residues. CDR3 residues: CASRGQGHYGYTF. The CDR3 DNA follows: TGTGCCAGCAGGGGACAGGGTCACTATGGCTACACCTTC.

Ten or more counts support this clonotype. CDR3 nucleotides: TGTGCCAGCAGCTTCTTTCGGGGCGCCGGATCCTACGAGCAGTACTTC. It is translated as CASSFFRGAGSYEQYF. The V gene is TRBV7-8, the J gene TRBJ2-7; D assignment may be TRBD1 or TRBD2 (5 bases each). V shed 3 bases and J shed 1 base, with 16 bases lying between them. The CDR3 runs 16 residues. Germline-derived CDR1 and CDR2 are SGHVS and FQNEAQ.

This clonotype was seen only a few times. This chain links TRBV29-1 with TRBJ2-2, with 7 bases that match TRBD1. CDR3 size: 14 residues. Germline V gene lookup returns CDR1 SQVTM and CDR2 ANQGSEA. V trimming: 2 bases; J trimming: 0 bases; junction bases outside the gene matches: 0. The CDR3 region has the DNA TGCAGCGTTGAAACAGGGGCGAACACCGGGGAGCTGTTTTTT. The encoded protein is CSVETGANTGELFF.

This chain links TRBV7-2 with TRBJ1-4; no definite D call. This CDR3 spans 14 amino acids. Germline V gives CDR1 SGHTA, CDR2 FQGNSA. V lost 5 bases, J lost 6 bases, and 13 bases lay in between. The CDR3 loop reads CASSKRSSYEKLFF. Here the CDR3 DNA reads TGTGCCAGCAGCAAGAGGTCGAGCTATGAAAAACTGTTTTTT.

This clonotype turned up a few times. The V call is TRBV7-9, the J call TRBJ2-2; TRBD2 matches at 14 bases. Germline CDR1 is SEHNR and CDR2 is FQNEAQ (reference sequence). The V gene end was trimmed by 4 bases and the J gene end by 4 bases; junction bases not matched to a gene: 11. This CDR3 has 19 amino acids. CDR3 bases: TGTGCCAGCAGCTCTCGGGGACTAGCGGGAGAGGGTCCCACCGGGGAGCTGTTTTTT. Its protein is CASSSRGLAGEGPTGELFF.

The chain has TRBV27 and TRBJ1-2; D possibly corresponds to TRBD1 (6 bases). This CDR3 has 14 amino acids. Germline V lookup: CDR1 MNHEY, CDR2 SMNVEV (reference sequence). Trimming removed 3 bases at V and 6 bases at J, with 14 bases between. The CDR3 loop is CASSFRGRGDGYTF. Here the CDR3 DNA reads TGTGCCAGCAGTTTCCGGGGCAGGGGTGATGGCTACACCTTC.

There are a few counts of this clonotype. This rearrangement joins TRBV12-3 or TRBV12-4 to TRBJ2-3; TRBD1 matches at 9 bases. Losses at the gene ends were 6 bases for V and 5 bases for J; bases not matched to a gene: 9. CDR3 length: 15 residues. Here the CDR3 reads CASRWDREGEDTQYF. The CDR3, as DNA: TGTGCCAGCAGGTGGGACAGGGAAGGTGAAGATACGCAGTATTTT.

This clonotype was seen a few times. V is TRBV24-1 and J is TRBJ1-2, with no clear D. This CDR3 is built from 15 residues. The germline V gene encodes CDR1 KGHDR and CDR2 SFDVKD. V was pared by 3 bases and J by 1 base, with 11 bases between. CDR3 in DNA: TGTGCCACCAGTGATCGGACGGATTATAACTATGGCTACACCTTC. Amino acids: CATSDRTDYNYGYTF.

The gene calls are TRBV7-9 and TRBJ1-2, with 9 bases that match TRBD1. The CDR3 extends over 15 amino acids. Germline V gene lookup returns CDR1 SEHNR and CDR2 FQNEAQ (reference sequence). J lost 6 bases, V lost 0 bases, and 5 bases had no gene match. The CDR3 DNA sequence: TGTGCCAGCAGCTTAGCCGGGACAGGGACACATGGCTACACCTTC. Protein sequence: CASSLAGTGTHGYTF. Looking up the rest from reference TRBV7-9 and TRBJ1-2 gives the full variable domain: DTGVSQNPRHKITKRGQNVTFRCDPISEHNRLYWYRQTLGQGPEFLTYFQNEAQLEKSRLLSDRFSAERPKGSFSTLEIQRTEQGDSAMYLCASSLAGTGTHGYTFGSGTRLTVV.

This chain joins TRBV30 and TRBJ1-2; D unclear. Trimming pared 1 base from V and 4 bases from J, leaving 13 bases between. Germline CDR1 GTSNPN, CDR2 SVGIG (reference sequence). The CDR3 totals 14 residues. The CDR3 DNA follows: TGTGCCTGGAGTGACCTATTGCCCTCCTATGGCTACACCTTC. Amino acids: CAWSDLLPSYGYTF.

The V and J genes are TRBV29-1 and TRBJ2-7; 8 bases are shared with TRBD1. The V segment lost 6 bases and the J segment 4 bases; nucleotides outside the gene matches: 8. This CDR3 comprises 13 residues. CDR1 and CDR2 (germline): SQVTM, ANQGSEA. CDR3 DNA sequence: TGCAGCGTCCCGGACAGGGTGGGTTACGAGCAGTACTTC. Protein product: CSVPDRVGYEQYF.